This passage covers 22 T cell receptor beta chains from one sample sequenced in a study of CD8+ T cells in alopecia areata. Sequencing used cDNA as its template, made by extracting RNA and reverse transcribing it. Data came from immunoSEQ multiplex PCR; TCRdb stores just in-frame clones and leaves some out. The profile shows 120,000 or so clones, roughly 54% of them singletons. The input for sequencing was CD4+ T cells sorted from blood, taken at week 0. These receptors were obtained from a human donor with alopecia areata.

This chain links TRBV7-9 with TRBJ2-5; weak D call: TRBD2 (5 bases). Trimming removed 4 bases at V and 3 bases at J, with 6 bases between. CDR1 and CDR2 from the germline V gene are SEHNR and FQNEAQ (reference sequence). The length of the CDR3 is 12 residues. CDR3: CASSSGKETQYF. CDR3 nucleotide sequence: TGTGCCAGCAGCTCCGGGAAAGAGACCCAGTACTTC. The variable domain in full, completed from reference TRBV7-9 and TRBJ2-5, reads DTGVSQNPRHKITKRGQNVTFRCDPISEHNRLYWYRQTLGQGPEFLTYFQNEAQLEKSRLLSDRFSAERPKGSFSTLEIQRTEQGDSAMYLCASSSGKETQYFGPGTRLLVL.

This clone was seen a few times. The chain recombines TRBV10-3 with TRBJ2-1; D may match TRBD1 or TRBD2 (5 bases each). V lost 8 bases to trimming and J lost 9 bases, with 17 bases between them. This CDR3 spans 13 amino acids. The germline V gene has CDR1 ENHRY and CDR2 SYGVKD. CDR3 nucleotide sequence: TGTGCCATCCTTCGTCAGGTCGGGACTGAGCAGTTCTTC. This translates into CAILRQVGTEQFF.

The chain links TRBV6-5 to TRBJ1-5; 9 bases line up with TRBD1. Germline loops: CDR1 MNHEY, CDR2 SVGAGI. Trimming at V came to 4 bases and at J to 4 bases, leaving 2 bases not matched to a gene. The CDR3 is made up of 14 amino acids. The CDR3 DNA reads as TGTGCCAGCAGTTTGACAGGGGGAAATCAGCCCCAGCATTTT. It specifies CASSLTGGNQPQHF.

V and J are TRBV5-4 and TRBJ2-3; TRBD2 aligns across 7 bases. CDR3 length: 17 amino acids. The ends lost 4 bases at V and 0 bases at J; junction bases unmatched: 11. CDR1 SGHNT and CDR2 YYREEE come from the germline V gene (reference sequence). In DNA, the CDR3 is TGTGCCAGCAGCACCCCTCGGGGGGAGTCTAGCACAGATACGCAGTATTTT. Its translation is CASSTPRGESSTDTQYF.

The chain recombines TRBV7-2 with TRBJ1-2, with a weak D call TRBD1 (5 bases). CDR1 SGHTA and CDR2 FQGNSA come from the germline V gene. Trimming pared 4 bases from V and 4 bases from J, leaving 16 bases between. The CDR3 has 15 residues. For the CDR3, the DNA is TGTGCCAGCAGCTCCAAAGGTGGGGGATCCTATGGCTACACCTTC. Translated: CASSSKGGGSYGYTF.

A few counts support this clone. The chain is built from TRBV19 and TRBJ2-1; tentatively, D is TRBD2 (6 bases). V was cut by 3 bases and J by 4 bases, with 19 bases left in between. The germline V gene encodes CDR1 LNHDA and CDR2 SQIVND (reference sequence). The CDR3 is made up of 17 amino acids. CDR3 loop: CASSIRRDDHGYNEQFF. In DNA, the CDR3 is TGTGCCAGTAGTATTAGGAGGGATGATCATGGGTACAATGAGCAGTTCTTC.

The J gene is TRBJ1-1, the V gene TRBV7-2; D possibly corresponds to TRBD1 (5 bases). Trimming pared 5 bases from V and 10 bases from J, leaving 14 bases between. Per the germline V gene, CDR1 is SGHTA and CDR2 is FQGNSA. This CDR3 region has 12 residues. The CDR3 is CASSAVGTAAFF. The CDR3 DNA reads as TGTGCCAGCAGCGCGGTCGGGACCGCAGCTTTCTTT. Full variable domain (outside the CDR3, taken from reference TRBV7-2 and TRBJ1-1): GAGVSQSPSNKVTEKGKDVELRCDPISGHTALYWYRQSLGQGLEFLIYFQGNSAPDKSGLPSDRFSAERTGGSVSTLTIQRTQQEDSAVYLCASSAVGTAAFFGQGTRLTVV.

The V gene is TRBV5-4, the J gene TRBJ2-5; 8 bases match TRBD2. V lost 0 bases, J lost 1 base, and 5 bases stayed unmatched. CDR1 is SGHNT, CDR2 YYREEE, per germline (reference sequence). This CDR3 is built from 16 residues. In DNA form, the CDR3 reads TGTGCCAGCAGCTTGGCGGGCGGGAGGTCCCAAGAGACCCAGTACTTC. Protein product: CASSLAGGRSQETQYF. Full variable domain (rest looked up from reference TRBV5-4 and TRBJ2-5): ETGVTQSPTHLIKTRGQQVTLRCSSQSGHNTVSWYQQALGQGPQFIFQYYREEENGRGNFPPRFSGLQFPNYSSELNVNALELDDSALYLCASSLAGGRSQETQYFGPGTRLLVL.

A few counts support this clone. The CDR3 DNA reads as TGTGCCAGCAGCTTGGAAGCGTTCTCTAACACTGAAGCTTTCTTT. Its protein product is CASSLEAFSNTEAFF. The rearrangement uses TRBV7-2 and TRBJ1-1, with D uncertain. The CDR3 sequence is 15 residues long. Germline V gives CDR1 SGHTA, CDR2 FQGNSA. V lost 3 bases to trimming and J lost 2 bases, with 13 bases between them.

There are a few counts of this clone. The rearrangement links TRBV2 to TRBJ2-5; D unresolved. The CDR3 has 14 amino acids. Trimming removed 3 bases from V and 5 bases from J, with 13 bases in between. Germline values: CDR1 SNHLY, CDR2 FYNNEI. CDR3 nucleotide sequence: TGTGCCAGCAGTGAGCGCGCTAGTGCGGAGACCCAGTACTTC. As protein: CASSERASAETQYF.

The chain combines TRBV30 with TRBJ2-1; the D is unclear. The V gene's germline CDR1 is GTSNPN and CDR2 SVGIG (reference sequence). With 3 bases removed from V and 7 bases from J, the gap between germline ends came to 10 bases. The CDR3 runs 12 residues. The CDR3 protein is CAWRALSNEQFF. For the CDR3, the DNA is TGTGCCTGGAGGGCACTTTCAAATGAGCAGTTCTTC. Complete variable domain (other parts from reference TRBV30 and TRBJ2-1): SQTIHQWPATLVQPVGSPLSLECTVEGTSNPNLYWYRQAAGRGLQLLFYSVGIGQISSEVPQNLSASRPQDRQFILSSKKLLLSDSGFYLCAWRALSNEQFFGPGTRLTVL.

V is TRBV5-1 and J is TRBJ1-1, with TRBD1 identical over 10 bases. Germline V gene data show CDR1 as SGHRS and CDR2 as YFSETQ. The V segment lost 4 bases and the J segment 11 bases; nucleotides outside the gene matches: 8. The CDR3 is 13 residues long. The DNA for the CDR3 is TGCGCCAGCAGCCCGGGACAGGGGCAGGTCGCTTTCTTT. Its protein is CASSPGQGQVAFF.

The J gene is TRBJ2-5, the V gene TRBV7-2; a weak D match, TRBD2 (6 bases). The CDR3 extends over 14 amino acids. The germline V gene encodes CDR1 SGHTA and CDR2 FQGNSA. V lost 3 bases and J 5 bases, leaving 13 bases between the germline ends. In DNA, the CDR3 is TGTGCCAGCAGCTTGCGTCGCGGGGTGGAGACCCAGTACTTC. Translation: CASSLRRGVETQYF.

The chain uses TRBV5-1 and TRBJ2-5; 7 bases are shared with TRBD2. Germline V gene sequence: CDR1 SGHRS, CDR2 YFSETQ. After removal of 0 bases from V and 2 bases from J, the junction contained 7 bases not matched to a gene. The CDR3 has 16 residues. CDR3 bases: TGCGCCAGCAGCTTGGGTCCTAGCGGAGTTCAAGAGACCCAGTACTTC. Protein product: CASSLGPSGVQETQYF.

A few counts support this clone. CDR3 in DNA: TGTGCCAGCAGCTACATATCAACAGGGGGCTTGAACACCGGGGAGCTGTTTTTT. Amino acids: CASSYISTGGLNTGELFF. The chain recombines TRBV7-2 with TRBJ2-2, with 9 bases that match TRBD1. The CDR3 length is 18 residues. J was trimmed by 1 base and V by 4 bases; bases with no gene match: 10. Germline V gene lookup returns CDR1 SGHTA and CDR2 FQGNSA.

The chain uses TRBV7-3 and TRBJ2-3; 10 bases align to TRBD2. From germline, CDR1 is SGHTA and CDR2 FQGTGA. With V trimmed by 8 bases and J by 5 bases, 10 bases remained unmatched. The CDR3 consists of 15 residues. CDR3 amino acids: CASSSGRPRGDTQYF. Here the CDR3 DNA reads TGTGCCAGCTCTAGCGGGAGACCGCGTGGAGATACGCAGTATTTT. The variable domain in full, with the rest retrieved from reference TRBV7-3 and TRBJ2-3, is GAGVSQTPSNKVTEKGKYVELRCDPISGHTALYWYRQSLGQGPEFLIYFQGTGAADDSGLPNDRFFAVRPEGSVSTLKIQRTERGDSAVYLCASSSGRPRGDTQYFGPGTRLTVL.

The gene calls are TRBV7-9 and TRBJ2-7, with D hard to call. Trimming cost V 1 base and J 6 bases, with 10 bases left between them. Germline CDR1 reads SEHNR; CDR2 reads FQNEAQ (reference sequence). The CDR3 has 13 residues. The CDR3 DNA reads as TGTGCCAGCAGCTTAGACGGCTCTGGCGAGCAGTACTTC. It translates to CASSLDGSGEQYF.

The V call is TRBV18, the J call TRBJ2-2, with D perhaps being TRBD1 or TRBD2 (5 bases each). The V gene's germline CDR1 is KGHSH and CDR2 LQKENI. Trimming took off 1 base at V and 5 bases at J, with 11 bases between the two ends. This CDR3 has 15 residues. The CDR3 DNA is TGTGCCAGCTCACCACTGCAGGGAGCGACCGGGGAGCTGTTTTTT. This codes for CASSPLQGATGELFF.

This rearrangement joins TRBV29-1 to TRBJ1-4, with D possibly TRBD1 on 5 matching bases. V shed 7 bases and J shed 4 bases, with 13 bases lying between them. Germline values: CDR1 SQVTM, CDR2 ANQGSEA. The CDR3 extends over 13 amino acids. The CDR3 region has the DNA TGCAGCGCTGCAGGGACTAATAATGAAAAACTGTTTTTT. It encodes CSAAGTNNEKLFF. Combining the CDR3 with reference TRBV29-1 and TRBJ1-4 gives the whole variable domain SAVISQKPSRDICQRGTSLTIQCQVDSQVTMMFWYRQQPGQSLTLIATANQGSEATYESGFVIDKFPISRPNLTFSTLTVSNMSPEDSSIYLCSAAGTNNEKLFFGSGTQLSVL.

J is TRBJ2-3 and V is TRBV27; 12 bases agree with TRBD2. Germline V lookup: CDR1 MNHEY, CDR2 SMNVEV (reference sequence). The trim removed 5 bases at V and 4 bases at J, leaving 4 bases unmatched. This CDR3 is 15 amino acids long. The CDR3 reads CASSPLAGGSDTQYF. The CDR3 region has the DNA TGTGCCAGCAGTCCGCTAGCGGGAGGGTCAGATACGCAGTATTTT.

The rearrangement links TRBV30 to TRBJ1-5; 7 bases agree with TRBD1. The germline CDR1 and CDR2 sequences are GTSNPN and SVGIG (reference sequence). V gave up 3 bases and J gave up 6 bases; unmatched junction bases: 11. The CDR3 spans 15 residues. The CDR3 sequence is CAWSREGAHSQPQHF. The CDR3 DNA reads as TGTGCCTGGAGCCGGGAGGGGGCGCATAGTCAGCCCCAGCATTTT.

The chain is built from TRBV30 and TRBJ1-2; D not certain. The CDR3 runs to 13 residues. Trimming pared 2 bases from V and 7 bases from J, leaving 14 bases between. Per germline, CDR1 GTSNPN and CDR2 SVGIG (reference sequence). The CDR3 spells CAWSPSPASGYTF. The CDR3 region has the DNA TGTGCCTGGAGTCCGAGCCCCGCTAGTGGCTACACCTTC.